Each of the 28 T cell receptor beta chains below was sequenced from the same sample in a study of beta chain features in type 1 diabetes. Sequencing targeted expressed TCRB transcripts, as all isolated RNA had been reverse transcribed. Sequencing was performed with immunoSEQ multiplex PCR; in TCRdb, only in-frame clones are kept and a portion is missing. The sample yields fewer than 550,000 clones, approximately 10% seen once. The sample taken for sequencing was naive CD4+ T cells from blood. These receptors all come from a woman under 30 in good health.

CDR3 region: CASSLGQGSYNEQFF. Written as DNA, the CDR3 is TGTGCCAGCAGCTTGGGCCAGGGCTCCTACAATGAGCAGTTCTTC. V and J are TRBV5-6 and TRBJ2-1; D might be TRBD1 (5 bases). Deletions cut 0 bases from V and 0 bases from J, with 7 bases between. The length of the CDR3 is 15 residues. Germline V gives CDR1 SGHDT, CDR2 YYEEEE.

The J gene is TRBJ2-3, the V gene TRBV15, with TRBD2 identical over 12 bases. This CDR3 has 15 amino acids. With 4 bases clipped from V and 4 bases from J, the junction kept 3 bases outside the gene matches. Germline V gene lookup returns CDR1 LNHNV and CDR2 YYDKDF (reference sequence). The CDR3 DNA is TGTGCCACCAGCAAACTAGCGGGGGGCCCAGATACGCAGTATTTT. Encoded protein: CATSKLAGGPDTQYF.

The V gene is TRBV2, the J gene TRBJ1-5; TRBD1 aligns across 8 bases. From germline, CDR1 is SNHLY and CDR2 FYNNEI. The CDR3 extends over 16 amino acids. V was pared by 6 bases and J by 6 bases, with 13 bases of the junction left unmatched. The CDR3 spells CASSFNQAGGIQPQHF. The CDR3 nucleotides read TGTGCCAGCAGCTTCAACCAGGCAGGGGGCATTCAGCCCCAGCATTTT.

This chain joins TRBV5-4 and TRBJ1-2; D uncertain. CDR1 is SGHNT, CDR2 YYREEE, per germline (reference sequence). V was pared by 4 bases and J by 6 bases, with 13 bases between. The CDR3 runs to 13 residues. This CDR3 reads CASSQQQTDGYTF. CDR3 DNA: TGTGCCAGCAGCCAACAACAGACGGATGGCTACACCTTC.

This clone has only a few counts. The chain is built from TRBV7-2 and TRBJ2-1; TRBD1 matches at 9 bases. The CDR3 sequence is 15 residues long. Trimming removed 5 bases from V and 2 bases from J; junction bases left unmatched: 4. Germline lookup yields CDR1 SGHTA and CDR2 FQGNSA. The CDR3 bases are TGTGCCAGCAGCCCAGGACAGGGGACCTACAATGAGCAGTTCTTC. This translates into CASSPGQGTYNEQFF.

This clone was counted only a few times. The chain combines TRBV28 with TRBJ2-1, with a tentative D call TRBD2 (6 bases). Between the trimmed V and J ends, which lost 4 bases and 9 bases, there was a span of 25 bases. The CDR3 loop spans 17 amino acids. The V gene's germline CDR1 is MDHEN and CDR2 SYDVKM. The CDR3: CASSWGRSVEAHFEQFF. CDR3 DNA: TGTGCCAGCAGTTGGGGGAGGTCGGTCGAGGCTCACTTTGAGCAGTTCTTC.

The chain has TRBV6-5 and TRBJ2-7; 9 nucleotides line up with TRBD1. Losses at the gene ends were 6 bases for V and 4 bases for J; bases not matched to a gene: 10. The CDR3 runs to 15 residues. Germline V lookup: CDR1 MNHEY, CDR2 SVGAGI. This CDR3 is CASSPRTGEAYEQYF. The DNA of the CDR3 is TGTGCCAGCAGCCCGCGGACAGGGGAGGCTTACGAGCAGTACTTC.

With respect to this clone: One end of the junction is discordant with germline, which a read error may explain. The genes are TRBV7-7 and TRBJ2-7, with D possibly matching TRBD2 (6 bases). Germline loops: CDR1 SSHAT, CDR2 FNYEAQ (reference sequence). The CDR3 length is 14 residues. The CDR3 protein is CASSPQRASYEQYF. CDR3 DNA sequence: TGTGCTAGCAGCCCCCAGCGGGCCTCCTACGAGCAGTACTTC.

The chain carries TRBV5-4 and TRBJ2-3; D is unresolved. The CDR3 has 14 amino acids. CDR1 and CDR2 (germline): SGHNT, YYREEE (reference sequence). The V end was cut by 4 bases, the J end by 0 bases, with 9 bases between. CDR3 amino acids: CASSLQHSTDTQYF. CDR3 bases: TGTGCCAGCAGCCTTCAGCATAGCACAGATACGCAGTATTTT. The full variable domain, in which reference TRBV5-4 and TRBJ2-3 provide the parts outside the CDR3, is ETGVTQSPTHLIKTRGQQVTLRCSSQSGHNTVSWYQQALGQGPQFIFQYYREEENGRGNFPPRFSGLQFPNYSSELNVNALELDDSALYLCASSLQHSTDTQYFGPGTRLTVL.

The J gene is TRBJ2-3, the V gene TRBV5-1; D is possibly TRBD2 (6 bases). CDR3 size: 17 residues. V lost 2 bases, J lost 0 bases, and 16 bases lay in between. CDR1 is SGHRS, CDR2 YFSETQ, per germline. The CDR3: CASSFRGKATSTDTQYF. The CDR3 coding sequence is TGCGCCAGCAGCTTTCGCGGGAAGGCGACTAGCACAGATACGCAGTATTTT.

The genes are TRBV18 and TRBJ2-7; 7 positions match TRBD1. CDR3 length: 14 amino acids. In germline, CDR1 is KGHSH, CDR2 LQKENI. V gave up 3 bases and J gave up 6 bases; unmatched junction bases: 8. CDR3 amino acids: CASSPEGALGEQYV. For the CDR3, the DNA is TGTGCCAGCTCACCCGAGGGGGCTTTAGGCGAGCAGTACGTC.

The chain joins TRBV7-6 to TRBJ2-3; 9 bases map to TRBD2. V shed 5 bases, J shed 2 bases, and the junction held 5 bases outside the gene matches. The CDR3 loop spans 15 amino acids. The germline CDR1 and CDR2 sequences are SGHVS and FNYEAQ. CDR3: CASSALAGVTDTQYF. For the CDR3, the DNA is TGTGCCAGCAGCGCATTAGCGGGAGTCACAGATACGCAGTATTTT.

The sample holds a few counts of this clone. J is TRBJ1-1 and V is TRBV9; TRBD1 is a possible D gene (6 bases). This CDR3 is built from 14 residues. CDR1 SGDLS and CDR2 YYNGEE come from the germline V gene. Between the trimmed V and J ends, which lost 3 bases and 6 bases, there was a span of 15 bases. CDR3 DNA sequence: TGTGCCAGCAGCGCCCTAACACAGGGTGCTGAAGCTTTCTTT. This gives the protein CASSALTQGAEAFF.

In its sample, this clone was seen a few times. The V and J genes are TRBV19 and TRBJ2-1; 7 bases line up with TRBD2. From germline, CDR1 is LNHDA and CDR2 SQIVND (reference sequence). The CDR3 is made up of 14 amino acids. V lost 7 bases to trimming and J lost 7 bases; unmatched junction nucleotides: 10. CDR3 amino acids: CASTREPPGNEQFF. CDR3 DNA: TGTGCCAGTACGCGGGAGCCACCTGGGAATGAGCAGTTCTTC.

This clone appeared a few times. The chain links TRBV19 to TRBJ2-7, with unresolved D. The CDR3 runs to 11 residues. V shed 4 bases and J shed 3 bases, with 4 bases lying between them. Per germline, CDR1 LNHDA and CDR2 SQIVND (reference sequence). CDR3 DNA: TGTGCCAGTAGTAAGCTCTACGAGCAGTACGTC. It yields the protein CASSKLYEQYV.

The rearrangement joins TRBV5-7 to TRBJ2-7; 7 positions match TRBD1. TRBV5-7 carries the ORF label, with uncertain function. The CDR3 consists of 18 residues. V was clipped by 7 bases and J by 3 bases; unmatched bases: 22. The CDR3 nucleotides are TGTGCCAGCCCTCCGCCGTTCCCACCGGGACAGATCCACTACGAGCAGTACGTC. Translating gives CASPPPFPPGQIHYEQYV.

This chain connects TRBV4-3 to TRBJ2-5, with 9 bases fitting TRBD2. Germline V gene data show CDR1 as LGHNA and CDR2 as YSLEER. This CDR3 is built from 18 residues. V was clipped by 0 bases and J by 5 bases; unmatched bases: 13. The CDR3 spells CASSQDVRRGGYGETQYF. CDR3 bases: TGCGCCAGCAGCCAAGATGTGCGGCGGGGGGGCTACGGCGAGACCCAGTACTTC.

This clone was seen only a few times. Distinct nucleotide sequences in the sample also encode this CDR3. The chain recombines TRBV2 with TRBJ1-5; the match to TRBD1 covers 9 bases. Per the germline V gene, CDR1 is SNHLY and CDR2 is FYNNEI. The trim removed 4 bases at V and 5 bases at J, leaving 0 bases unmatched. CDR3 length: 13 amino acids. The CDR3 bases are TGTGCCAGCAGTGGACAGGGGGATCAGCCCCAGCATTTT. Its translation is CASSGQGDQPQHF.

This clone was counted only a few times. The chain has TRBV5-4 and TRBJ2-3, with TRBD1 matching over 11 bases. This CDR3 spans 14 amino acids. CDR1 SGHNT and CDR2 YYREEE come from the germline V gene (reference sequence). J was trimmed by 6 bases and V by 4 bases; bases with no gene match: 4. In DNA, the CDR3 is TGTGCCAGCAGCGTCCGGGACAGGGGGGATACGCAGTATTTT. Its protein is CASSVRDRGDTQYF.

J is TRBJ2-7 and V is TRBV5-1; D gene ambiguous. The CDR3 is made up of 14 amino acids. From germline, CDR1 is SGHRS and CDR2 YFSETQ. V was clipped by 1 base and J by 6 bases, with 14 bases between them. The CDR3 bases are TGCGCCAGCAGCTTGAAGCAAGCCTTAGGCGAGCAGTACTTC. Translating gives CASSLKQALGEQYF. Supplemented by reference TRBV5-1 and TRBJ2-7, the full variable domain reads KAGVTQTPRYLIKTRGQQVTLSCSPISGHRSVSWYQQTPGQGLQFLFEYFSETQRNKGNFPGRFSGRQFSNSRSEMNVSTLELGDSALYLCASSLKQALGEQYFGPGTRLTVT.

This clone was counted between two and nine times. The genes are TRBV19 and TRBJ2-2, with D hard to call. V gave up 4 bases and J gave up 3 bases, with 9 bases separating them. Germline CDR1 LNHDA, CDR2 SQIVND (reference sequence). This CDR3 region has 14 residues. CDR3 protein: CASSSQLYTGELFF. The CDR3 bases are TGTGCCAGTAGTAGCCAGTTGTACACCGGGGAGCTGTTTTTT.

This clone was seen more than once but under ten times. The J gene is TRBJ1-6, the V gene TRBV28; D not certain. The CDR3 is 14 residues long. V was cut by 5 bases and J by 10 bases, with 15 bases left in between. Germline CDR1 MDHEN, CDR2 SYDVKM. CDR3 sequence reads: CASSPLPGSSPLHF. CDR3 nucleotides: TGTGCCAGCAGTCCCCTCCCGGGAAGCTCACCCCTCCACTTT.

The table lists this clone with a few counts. The rearrangement joins TRBV25-1 to TRBJ2-5, with TRBD1 matching 8 bases. The CDR3 runs 12 residues. From germline, CDR1 is MGHDK and CDR2 SYGVNS. With V trimmed by 4 bases and J by 7 bases, 2 bases remained unmatched. Here the CDR3 reads CASSGQGRTQYF. In DNA form, the CDR3 reads TGTGCCAGCAGTGGACAGGGGAGGACCCAGTACTTC.

This clone was found a few times. The chain has TRBV9 and TRBJ2-1, with D uncertain. The V gene lost 4 bases and the J gene lost 3 bases, with 14 bases spanning the gap. This CDR3 is 15 amino acids long. Germline assignment: CDR1 SGDLS and CDR2 YYNGEE. DNA of the CDR3: TGTGCCAGCAGCCCCTCTAGGCGGAACTACAATGAGCAGTTCTTC. This encodes CASSPSRRNYNEQFF.

This sequence joins TRBV30 and TRBJ2-1, with D possibly TRBD2 on 6 matching bases. V shed 4 bases and J shed 7 bases, with 14 bases lying between them. CDR1 is GTSNPN, CDR2 SVGIG, per germline (reference sequence). The CDR3 contains 13 residues. DNA of the CDR3: TGTGCCTGGAATCCAGCGGGTAAGAATGAGCAGTTCTTC. Translating it yields CAWNPAGKNEQFF.

The chain uses TRBV7-9 and TRBJ1-3; D perhaps matches TRBD1 (5 bases). V shed 0 bases and J shed 7 bases, with 10 bases lying between them. This CDR3 has 14 residues. Germline CDR1 SEHNR, CDR2 FQNEAQ (reference sequence). CDR3 region: CASSLAGDRNTIYF. The DNA of the CDR3 is TGTGCCAGCAGCTTAGCAGGGGATAGGAACACCATATATTTT.

The chain couples TRBV4-3 to TRBJ2-2; D unresolved. Germline V gene lookup returns CDR1 LGHNA and CDR2 YSLEER. There are 15 residues in the CDR3. Trimming stripped 1 base from V and 3 bases from J, with 9 bases between. CDR3 DNA sequence: TGCGCCAGCAGCCAAGTATGGGGTTACACCGGGGAGCTGTTTTTT. This codes for CASSQVWGYTGELFF.

The chain uses TRBV2 and TRBJ2-3; D gene ambiguous. V lost 6 bases, J lost 6 bases, and 13 bases lay in between. The CDR3 totals 13 residues. From germline, CDR1 is SNHLY and CDR2 FYNNEI. CDR3 region: CASSRQVRDTQYF. The CDR3 DNA follows: TGTGCCAGCAGCAGGCAGGTCAGGGATACGCAGTATTTT.